This passage covers 21 T cell receptor beta chains from one sample sequenced in a study of OX40 agonist ivuxolimab in advanced cancers. This table comes from immunoSEQ multiplex PCR, and its TCRdb copy is limited to in-frame clones, with some not included. The sample lists some 43,000 clones, about 86% occurring once. The sequenced sample was CD4+ or CD8+ T cells sorted from blood, obtained in a trial of the OX40 agonist ivuxolimab. The origin of the receptors is an adult with an advanced solid tumor such as melanoma, head and neck, liver or kidney cancer.

The V and J genes are TRBV7-2 and TRBJ2-1, with a possible D match to TRBD2 (6 bases). Germline CDR1 and CDR2: SGHTA and FQGNSA. Trimming took 10 bases from V and 2 from J, leaving 15 bases between them. The CDR3 runs 14 residues. The CDR3 sequence is CAMDSGIAYNEQFF. In DNA form, the CDR3 reads TGTGCCATGGATAGCGGTATCGCCTACAATGAGCAGTTCTTC. The full variable domain, rest sourced from reference TRBV7-2 and TRBJ2-1, is GAGVSQSPSNKVTEKGKDVELRCDPISGHTALYWYRQSLGQGLEFLIYFQGNSAPDKSGLPSDRFSAERTGGSVSTLTIQRTQQEDSAVYLCAMDSGIAYNEQFFGPGTRLTVL.

The chain joins TRBV9 to TRBJ1-5; D unresolved. Per the germline V gene, CDR1 is SGDLS and CDR2 is YYNGEE. The CDR3 length is 15 residues. V was trimmed by 3 bases and J by 3 bases, leaving 13 bases between them. The chain's CDR3 is CASSAGPDNNQPQHF. The CDR3 region has the DNA TGTGCCAGCAGCGCCGGGCCGGATAACAATCAGCCCCAGCATTTT.

This clone was found once. The V gene is TRBV15, the J gene TRBJ2-7; TRBD2 is a possible D gene (5 bases). The CDR3 extends over 14 amino acids. CDR1 is LNHNV and CDR2 is YYDKDF in the germline V gene (reference sequence). Trimming pared 1 base from V and 1 base from J, leaving 8 bases between. The chain's CDR3 is CATSRVGVSYEQYF. CDR3 DNA: TGTGCCACCAGCAGAGTCGGGGTATCCTACGAGCAGTACTTC.

This rearrangement joins TRBV4-1 to TRBJ2-1; D is perhaps TRBD1 or TRBD2 (5 bases each). CDR1 and CDR2 from the germline V gene are MGHRA and YSYEKL. CDR3 length: 17 residues. Trimming removed 2 bases at V and 4 bases at J, with 18 bases between. The CDR3 reads CASSQPREGASYNEQFF. The CDR3 region has the DNA TGCGCCAGCAGCCAACCCCGGGAAGGGGCATCTTACAATGAGCAGTTCTTC.

The CDR3 DNA reads TGTGCCAGCAGCCCTGTCGGTGGCGGCACCGGGGAGCTGTTTTTT. The encoded protein is CASSPVGGGTGELFF. This chain connects TRBV5-5 to TRBJ2-2; the D is unclear. The CDR3 extends over 15 amino acids. Germline values: CDR1 SGHKS, CDR2 YYEKEE (reference sequence). Trimming pared 4 bases from V and 4 bases from J, leaving 14 bases between.

The genes are TRBV14 and TRBJ2-7, with unresolved D. Germline values: CDR1 SGHDN, CDR2 FVKESK. Deletions cut 0 bases from V and 3 bases from J, with 6 bases between. CDR3 length equals 13 residues. DNA for the CDR3: TGTGCCAGCAGCCAAGATTATTTCTACGAGCAGTACTTC. This encodes CASSQDYFYEQYF.

V is TRBV21-1 and J is TRBJ2-7; the table calls TRBD1, which could not be checked here. TRBV21-1 is a pseudogene segment. The CDR3 covers 19 residues. For the CDR3, the DNA is TGTGCCAGCAGCACTTGGGGGGGACAGGGGGCGAAAAGCTCCTACGAGCAGTACTTC. The encoded protein is CASSTWGGQGAKSSYEQYF.

The genes are TRBV2 and TRBJ2-2; D possibly corresponds to TRBD1 (5 bases). V lost 8 bases and J 2 bases, leaving 21 bases between the germline ends. Per the germline V gene, CDR1 is SNHLY and CDR2 is FYNNEI. The CDR3 has 17 amino acids. The CDR3 nucleotides read TGTGCCAGCGTGCTAAGCTCCGGACACGTTAACACCGGGGAGCTGTTTTTT. Its translation is CASVLSSGHVNTGELFF.

Only one count was recorded for this clone. V usage is TRBV6-6 and J usage is TRBJ1-1, with D uncertain. V gave up 0 bases and J gave up 2 bases, with 10 bases separating them. CDR1 and CDR2 (germline): MNHNY, SVGAGI (reference sequence). This CDR3 comprises 15 residues. CDR3 DNA sequence: TGTGCCAGCAGTTACTCTAAGACAAGAAACACTGAAGCTTTCTTT. Translated: CASSYSKTRNTEAFF.

The chain uses TRBV7-9 and TRBJ2-7, with 7 bases identical to TRBD2. This CDR3 is built from 15 residues. J was trimmed by 0 bases and V by 5 bases; bases with no gene match: 7. Germline CDR1 reads SEHNR; CDR2 reads FQNEAQ (reference sequence). The CDR3 region is CASSPRWGGSYEQYF. The CDR3 DNA reads as TGTGCCAGCAGCCCGAGGTGGGGGGGCTCCTACGAGCAGTACTTC.

V usage is TRBV27 and J usage is TRBJ2-5, with 13 nucleotides matching TRBD2. V dropped 0 bases and J dropped 0; count of bases not matched to a gene: 4. Per germline, CDR1 MNHEY and CDR2 SMNVEV (reference sequence). The length of the CDR3 is 18 residues. CDR3 region: CASSLSGLAGMYQETQYF. CDR3 in DNA: TGTGCCAGCAGTTTATCGGGACTAGCGGGGATGTACCAAGAGACCCAGTACTTC.

This chain links TRBV14 with TRBJ1-1, with D tentatively TRBD1 (5 bases). The V end was cut by 4 bases, the J end by 4 bases, with 19 bases between. The CDR3 consists of 16 residues. Germline assignment: CDR1 SGHDN and CDR2 FVKESK. The CDR3: CASSLGLGGESTEAFF. Written as DNA, the CDR3 is TGTGCCAGCAGCCTAGGCCTTGGAGGGGAAAGCACTGAAGCTTTCTTT. The whole variable domain, filled in from reference TRBV14 and TRBJ1-1, reads EAGVTQFPSHSVIEKGQTVTLRCDPISGHDNLYWYRRVMGKEIKFLLHFVKESKQDESGMPNNRFLAERTGGTYSTLKVQPAELEDSGVYFCASSLGLGGESTEAFFGQGTRLTVV.

V is TRBV19 and J is TRBJ1-5, with 11 positions matching TRBD1. V gave up 6 bases and J gave up 6 bases; unmatched junction bases: 7. CDR3 length equals 15 residues. Germline values: CDR1 LNHDA, CDR2 SQIVND (reference sequence). The CDR3 nucleotides are TGTGCCAGTAGATCCTCGGACAGGGGGCTTCAGCCCCAGCATTTT. Protein sequence: CASRSSDRGLQPQHF.

V usage is TRBV5-1 and J usage is TRBJ2-1, with D maybe TRBD2 (5 bases). Germline V gene data show CDR1 as SGHRS and CDR2 as YFSETQ. The CDR3 is made up of 16 amino acids. The V end was cut by 0 bases, the J end by 4 bases, with 14 bases between. CDR3 nucleotide sequence: TGCGCCAGCAGCTTGGATGTAAGCGGAGTGTACAATGAGCAGTTCTTC. Its translation: CASSLDVSGVYNEQFF.

The rearrangement uses TRBV4-1 and TRBJ2-1; D uncertain. The V end lost 1 base, the J end lost 7 bases, and 11 bases lay between the germline ends. The V gene's germline CDR1 is MGHRA and CDR2 YSYEKL. The CDR3 consists of 14 residues. For the CDR3, the DNA is TGCGCCAGCAGCCAAGGGTGGGGATGGAATGAGCAGTTCTTC. Encoded protein: CASSQGWGWNEQFF.

The chain joins TRBV11-3 to TRBJ2-2; 7 bases map to TRBD2. Germline V CDR1 and CDR2: SGHNT, YENEEA. The CDR3 covers 15 residues. The J segment lost 4 bases and the V segment lost 1 base, leaving 3 bases of the junction unmatched. The CDR3 region is CASSLAAGPTGELFF. CDR3 nucleotides: TGTGCCAGCAGCTTAGCAGCGGGACCCACCGGGGAGCTGTTTTTT.

V gene TRBV27 combines with J gene TRBJ2-1; 8 bases line up with TRBD2. With V trimmed by 6 bases and J by 0 bases, 4 bases remained unmatched. This CDR3 has 15 residues. Germline lookup yields CDR1 MNHEY and CDR2 SMNVEV (reference sequence). The CDR3 bases are TGTGCCAGCAGCTTAAGCGGGAGCTCCTACAATGAGCAGTTCTTC. This gives the protein CASSLSGSSYNEQFF.

The chain links TRBV18 to TRBJ1-2; TRBD1 might be the D (5 bases). CDR3 length: 16 amino acids. V was cut by 0 bases and J by 2 bases, with 13 bases left in between. CDR1 is KGHSH and CDR2 is LQKENI in the germline V gene. CDR3 nucleotide sequence: TGTGCCAGCTCACCACCGGCGGCAGGGATCAACTATGGCTACACCTTC. Its translation is CASSPPAAGINYGYTF.

V and J are TRBV7-8 and TRBJ2-7, with 14 bases that match TRBD2. J was trimmed by 6 bases and V by 5 bases; bases with no gene match: 12. Germline V gene data show CDR1 as SGHVS and CDR2 as FQNEAQ. The CDR3 contains 17 residues. CDR3 DNA: TGTGCCAGCAGCATTCCGACTAGCGGGAGGGGCCTCTCCGAGCAGTACTTC. This codes for CASSIPTSGRGLSEQYF.

This sequence joins TRBV9 and TRBJ2-7, with 8 bases fitting TRBD1. This CDR3 has 13 amino acids. Germline loops: CDR1 SGDLS, CDR2 YYNGEE. The V and J ends lost 2 bases and 6 bases, in that order; junction bases with no gene match: 4. The CDR3 region has the DNA TGTGCCAGCAGCGTGGGACAGGCCTCCGAGCAGTACTTC. Translated: CASSVGQASEQYF.

The rearrangement links TRBV5-6 to TRBJ2-3, with D possibly called TRBD1 or TRBD2 (5 bases each). Germline-derived CDR1 and CDR2 are SGHDT and YYEEEE. V shed 0 bases and J shed 7 bases, with 15 bases lying between them. The CDR3 loop spans 15 amino acids. CDR3 region: CASSLGDGLLNTQYF. The CDR3 DNA is TGTGCCAGCAGCTTGGGGGACGGGCTTTTGAATACGCAGTATTTT.